These 19 T cell receptor beta chains share one sample of origin, sequenced in a study of blood T cell repertoires in COVID-19. This table comes from immunoSEQ multiplex PCR, and its TCRdb copy is limited to in-frame clones, with some not included. The sample lists roughly 250,000 clones, more than 75% occurring once. The sequencing sample was made of PBMCs or T cells enriched from blood (not recorded which). These receptors all stem from a woman in her forties or fifties who had recovered from COVID-19.

In DNA form, the CDR3 reads TGTGCCTGGAGGACTCCGGGGAGCACAGATACGCAGTATTTT. Translating gives CAWRTPGSTDTQYF. The rearrangement joins TRBV30 to TRBJ2-3; perhaps TRBD2 as D (5 bases). This CDR3 has 14 residues. Germline CDR1 GTSNPN, CDR2 SVGIG (reference sequence). Trimming removed 3 bases from V and 0 bases from J, with 10 bases in between.

The gene calls are TRBV10-3 and TRBJ2-3; a weak D match, TRBD2 (5 bases). The V and J ends lost 3 bases and 2 bases respectively, with 9 bases between them. Germline V CDR1 and CDR2: ENHRY, SYGVKD. The CDR3 spans 14 residues. The CDR3 coding sequence is TGTGCCATCAGTGATCAGCGGAACACAGATACGCAGTATTTT. This codes for CAISDQRNTDTQYF.

V usage is TRBV5-6 and J usage is TRBJ2-6, with D hard to call. V shed 3 bases and J shed 0 bases, with 10 bases lying between them. This CDR3 comprises 16 residues. Germline CDR1 is SGHDT and CDR2 is YYEEEE. CDR3 sequence (DNA): TGTGCCAGCAGCTATACACAGTTCTCTGGGGCCAACGTCCTGACTTTC. This codes for CASSYTQFSGANVLTF.

The J gene is TRBJ2-3, the V gene TRBV10-1; TRBD1 aligns across 9 bases. This CDR3 spans 15 amino acids. The trim removed 4 bases at V and 9 bases at J, leaving 11 bases unmatched. The germline gives CDR1 WNHNN, CDR2 SYGVQD (reference sequence). CDR3 amino acids: CASSGTGTGSYTQYF. DNA for the CDR3: TGCGCCAGCAGTGGCACCGGGACAGGGTCTTACACGCAGTATTTT.

The chain links TRBV5-1 to TRBJ1-6; D is perhaps TRBD1 (5 bases). The germline V gene has CDR1 SGHRS and CDR2 YFSETQ. There are 15 residues in the CDR3. The V end lost 0 bases, the J end lost 8 bases, and 12 bases lay between the germline ends. This CDR3 is CASSLEQGAHSPLHF. The CDR3 coding sequence is TGCGCCAGCAGCTTGGAGCAGGGTGCCCATTCACCCCTCCACTTT.

The V and J genes are TRBV29-1 and TRBJ2-5, with D maybe TRBD1 (5 bases). V lost 6 bases and J 1 base, leaving 18 bases between the germline ends. The CDR3 covers 15 residues. Germline CDR1 is SQVTM and CDR2 is ANQGSEA. In DNA, the CDR3 is TGCAGCGTAGACCCAGGGTGGGAATTCCAAGAGACCCAGTACTTC. Amino acid sequence: CSVDPGWEFQETQYF. Full variable domain (remainder filled in from reference TRBV29-1 and TRBJ2-5): SAVISQKPSRDICQRGTSLTIQCQVDSQVTMMFWYRQQPGQSLTLIATANQGSEATYESGFVIDKFPISRPNLTFSTLTVSNMSPEDSSIYLCSVDPGWEFQETQYFGPGTRLLVL.

The gene calls are TRBV28 and TRBJ2-1; 13 bases line up with TRBD2. Germline CDR1 MDHEN, CDR2 SYDVKM. With 3 bases clipped from V and 9 bases from J, the junction kept 8 bases outside the gene matches. The CDR3 runs to 16 residues. Here the CDR3 DNA reads TGTGCCAGCAGTTTTTCTGCGGGACTAGCGGGATCTGAGCAGTTCTTC. Its protein product is CASSFSAGLAGSEQFF.

The chain joins TRBV7-2 to TRBJ2-1, with TRBD2 matching 9 bases. This CDR3 has 15 residues. Trimming at V came to 3 bases and at J to 7 bases, leaving 7 bases not matched to a gene. Germline-derived CDR1 and CDR2 are SGHTA and FQGNSA. The CDR3 spells CASSLGRAGGNEQFF. CDR3 nucleotides: TGTGCCAGCAGCTTGGGTCGTGCGGGAGGGAATGAGCAGTTCTTC.

The chain couples TRBV5-5 to TRBJ1-4; D not resolved. The CDR3 extends over 15 amino acids. Germline V CDR1 and CDR2: SGHKS, YYEKEE (reference sequence). V was clipped by 1 base and J by 3 bases, with 10 bases between them. The CDR3 DNA sequence: TGTGCCAGCAGCTTGCGCACAGCCCCTAATGAAAAACTGTTTTTT. It is translated as CASSLRTAPNEKLFF.

V gene TRBV4-3 combines with J gene TRBJ1-3; no firm D call. The V and J ends lost 1 base and 2 bases respectively, with 9 bases between them. This CDR3 has 15 residues. CDR1 is LGHNA and CDR2 is YSLEER in the germline V gene. Here the CDR3 reads CASSQARGAGNTIYF. The CDR3 nucleotides are TGCGCCAGCAGCCAAGCCCGGGGTGCTGGAAACACCATATATTTT.

The chain is built from TRBV5-4 and TRBJ2-3, with a weak D call TRBD1 (5 bases). Germline V lookup: CDR1 SGHNT, CDR2 YYREEE (reference sequence). CDR3 size: 16 residues. V was pared by 4 bases and J by 5 bases, with 20 bases between. DNA for the CDR3: TGTGCCAGCAGCCGAAGGGGCGTAGAGTACGGAGATACGCAGTATTTT. Translation: CASSRRGVEYGDTQYF.

The chain employs TRBV2 and TRBJ1-3; maybe TRBD1 (6 bases). The germline V and J ends were trimmed by 1 base and 7 bases, with 11 bases remaining between them. This CDR3 has 14 amino acids. CDR1 is SNHLY, CDR2 FYNNEI, per germline. The CDR3 sequence is CASSEDTRGNTIYF. CDR3 nucleotides: TGTGCCAGCAGTGAAGATACTAGGGGGAACACCATATATTTT. The entire variable domain, with the rest obtained from reference TRBV2 and TRBJ1-3, is as follows: EPEVTQTPSHQVTQMGQEVILRCVPISNHLYFYWYRQILGQKVEFLVSFYNNEISEKSEIFDDQFSVERPDGSNFTLKIRSTKLEDSAMYFCASSEDTRGNTIYFGEGSWLTVV.

V gene TRBV30 combines with J gene TRBJ1-1; 7 bases fit TRBD1. Per the germline V gene, CDR1 is GTSNPN and CDR2 is SVGIG (reference sequence). V was pared by 0 bases and J by 5 bases, with 3 bases of the junction left unmatched. This CDR3 comprises 13 residues. Here the CDR3 reads CAWSVQGQTEAFF. The CDR3 DNA sequence: TGTGCCTGGAGTGTACAGGGGCAGACTGAAGCTTTCTTT.

This chain joins TRBV10-3 and TRBJ1-2; D is ambiguous. V lost 1 base and J lost 8, with 11 bases in between. The CDR3 covers 13 residues. Germline lookup yields CDR1 ENHRY and CDR2 SYGVKD. In DNA form, the CDR3 reads TGTGCCATCAGTGAGTTGGCAGGTCAAGGCTACACCTTC. Residues: CAISELAGQGYTF.

The rearrangement links TRBV6-5 to TRBJ1-4, with TRBD1 identical over 8 bases. The length of the CDR3 is 15 residues. The germline V gene has CDR1 MNHEY and CDR2 SVGAGI. Germline trimming cut 8 bases from V and 5 bases from J; bases unmatched to any gene: 10. CDR3 sequence reads: CASGREDRVNEKLFF. CDR3 in DNA: TGTGCCAGCGGACGAGAGGACAGGGTGAATGAAAAACTGTTTTTT.

This clone was seen a few times. This chain joins TRBV18 and TRBJ2-2, with unresolved D. Germline-derived CDR1 and CDR2 are KGHSH and LQKENI. V dropped 5 bases and J dropped 5 bases, with 9 bases sitting between them. The CDR3 length is 13 residues. DNA for the CDR3: TGTGCCAGCTCATCAGGTATTACCGGGGAGCTGTTTTTT. Translated: CASSSGITGELFF.

J is TRBJ2-7 and V is TRBV5-1, with unresolved D. V lost 1 base and J lost 3, with 8 bases in between. CDR3 length: 13 residues. Germline V gene data show CDR1 as SGHRS and CDR2 as YFSETQ. CDR3 in amino acids: CASSLSSSYEQYF. The CDR3, as DNA: TGCGCCAGCAGCTTGTCTAGTAGCTACGAGCAGTACTTC. Using reference TRBV5-1 and TRBJ2-7 for the parts outside the CDR3, the full variable domain is KAGVTQTPRYLIKTRGQQVTLSCSPISGHRSVSWYQQTPGQGLQFLFEYFSETQRNKGNFPGRFSGRQFSNSRSEMNVSTLELGDSALYLCASSLSSSYEQYFGPGTRLTVT.

This clone was counted once. This chain connects TRBV27 to TRBJ2-3; D may be TRBD1 (5 bases). The germline gives CDR1 MNHEY, CDR2 SMNVEV (reference sequence). The CDR3 consists of 15 residues. Trimming took off 5 bases at V and 4 bases at J, with 16 bases between the two ends. CDR3 sequence: CASSPRVDKADTQYF. Here the CDR3 DNA reads TGTGCCAGCAGTCCAAGGGTGGACAAGGCAGATACGCAGTATTTT.

The chain uses TRBV15 and TRBJ2-1, with a tentative D call TRBD1 (5 bases). This CDR3 spans 13 amino acids. CDR1 is LNHNV, CDR2 YYDKDF, per germline (reference sequence). V was cut by 5 bases and J by 7 bases, with 12 bases left in between. DNA of the CDR3: TGTGCCACCAGCCAGATTAGGGGTAATGAGCAGTTCTTC. Residues: CATSQIRGNEQFF.